A single sample is the source of the 20 T cell receptor beta chains below, sequenced in a study of beta chain features in type 1 diabetes. Expressed TCRB transcripts were sequenced after all isolated RNA was converted to cDNA. Measured with immunoSEQ multiplex PCR; TCRdb has only the in-frame clones, and not every one. This table has about 150,000 clones, roughly an eighth appearing once. Study-level points and caveats: Patients with Type 1 diabetes showed moderately but significantly shorter TCRB CDR3s in all four CD4+ subsets.

These TCRs are of unknown antigen specificity. The sample comprised central memory CD4+ T cells from blood. These receptors were taken from a man between 18 and 35 years old with type 1 diabetes.

This clone showed up just a few times. One base away lies a much larger clone, so this may be a sequencing read error. The chain joins TRBV28 to TRBJ2-7; D not resolved. This CDR3 is 11 amino acids long. In germline, CDR1 is MDHEN, CDR2 SYDVKM. The V end lost 4 bases, the J end lost 4 bases, and 5 bases lay between the germline ends. In nucleotides, the CDR3 is TGTGCCAGCAGTTCGCGGTACGAGCAGTACTTC. As protein: CASSSRYEQYF.

This clone showed up just a few times. CDR3 nucleotides: TGTGCCAGCTCACCACCGTCAAAGGCAGATACGCAGTATTTT. It translates to CASSPPSKADTQYF. The chain has TRBV18 and TRBJ2-3, with D uncertain. The V and J ends lost 0 bases and 4 bases respectively, with 8 bases between them. Germline V lookup: CDR1 KGHSH, CDR2 LQKENI. The CDR3 extends over 14 amino acids.

The V and J genes are TRBV25-1 and TRBJ2-7, with a tentative D call TRBD2 (5 bases). This CDR3 is built from 14 residues. Germline V CDR1 and CDR2: MGHDK, SYGVNS. Trimming took 2 bases from V and 7 from J, leaving 15 bases between them. The CDR3 bases are TGTGCCAGCAGTGAAACCGGAACTACGGGGGAGCAGTACTTC. Residues: CASSETGTTGEQYF.

V and J are TRBV5-4 and TRBJ2-2, with D unresolved. The CDR3 runs to 15 residues. Trimming removed 0 bases from V and 4 bases from J, with 10 bases in between. CDR1 and CDR2 (germline): SGHNT, YYREEE (reference sequence). This CDR3 is CASSLAGISTGELFF. The CDR3 coding sequence is TGTGCCAGCAGCTTGGCCGGCATCTCCACCGGGGAGCTGTTTTTT.

The sample holds a few counts of this clone. The V call is TRBV30, the J call TRBJ1-4; D is possibly TRBD1 (5 bases). The CDR3 is 15 residues long. Trimming pared 2 bases from V and 8 bases from J, leaving 18 bases between. Germline CDR1 is GTSNPN and CDR2 is SVGIG (reference sequence). CDR3 in amino acids: CAWSPRRGGWEKLFF. Here the CDR3 DNA reads TGTGCCTGGAGTCCCCGACGGGGGGGTTGGGAAAAACTGTTTTTT.

The chain combines TRBV7-9 with TRBJ2-5, with D unresolved. V lost 1 base and J 1 base, leaving 7 bases between the germline ends. In germline, CDR1 is SEHNR, CDR2 FQNEAQ (reference sequence). The CDR3 contains 14 residues. Here the CDR3 DNA reads TGTGCCAGCAGCTTAGGAAATACCCAAGAGACCCAGTACTTC. Amino acids: CASSLGNTQETQYF.

The chain joins TRBV4-1 to TRBJ2-3, with D perhaps TRBD1 (6 bases). CDR1 is MGHRA and CDR2 is YSYEKL in the germline V gene. Trimming cost V 3 bases and J 5 bases, with 15 bases left between them. CDR3 length: 15 amino acids. CDR3 protein: CASSHTGMMEDTQYF. In nucleotides, the CDR3 is TGCGCCAGCAGCCATACAGGGATGATGGAAGATACGCAGTATTTT.

The rearrangement joins TRBV4-1 to TRBJ2-1; TRBD2 matches at 10 bases. This CDR3 comprises 15 residues. V gave up 1 base and J gave up 7 bases; unmatched junction bases: 4. The V gene's germline CDR1 is MGHRA and CDR2 YSYEKL. Written as DNA, the CDR3 is TGCGCCAGCAGCCAAGTGGGAGCGGGGGGGAATGAGCAGTTCTTC. This gives the protein CASSQVGAGGNEQFF.

At least ten counts were recorded for this clone. V is TRBV29-1 and J is TRBJ1-5, with D uncertain. The CDR3 sequence is 14 residues long. Germline V gene lookup returns CDR1 SQVTM and CDR2 ANQGSEA. The V end was cut by 5 bases, the J end by 5 bases, with 16 bases between. CDR3: CSVSGSESDQPQHF. In DNA, the CDR3 is TGCAGCGTTTCGGGGTCTGAATCGGATCAGCCCCAGCATTTT.

This chain connects TRBV4-2 to TRBJ1-4, with D tentatively TRBD1 (5 bases). Trimming pared 4 bases from V and 6 bases from J, leaving 12 bases between. This CDR3 has 14 residues. CDR1 is LGHNA, CDR2 YNFKEQ, per germline. The CDR3 reads CASSLGAVDEKLFF. The CDR3 DNA follows: TGTGCCAGCAGCCTCGGGGCGGTGGATGAAAAACTGTTTTTT.

This sequence joins TRBV2 and TRBJ2-3; D unclear. V lost 2 bases, J lost 4 bases, and 7 bases lay in between. Germline V gene sequence: CDR1 SNHLY, CDR2 FYNNEI. The CDR3 is 13 amino acids. This chain's CDR3 is CASSEQAADTQYF. The CDR3 coding sequence is TGTGCCAGCAGTGAACAGGCTGCAGATACGCAGTATTTT.

This clone was counted only a few times. The chain is built from TRBV7-9 and TRBJ1-5; maybe TRBD1 (5 bases). The V gene's germline CDR1 is SEHNR and CDR2 FQNEAQ (reference sequence). Trimming removed 2 bases at V and 3 bases at J, with 11 bases between. The CDR3 is 15 amino acids. The CDR3 protein is CASSLRDSPNQPQHF. In DNA, the CDR3 is TGTGCCAGCAGCTTAAGAGACAGTCCCAATCAGCCCCAGCATTTT. Complete variable domain (other parts from reference TRBV7-9 and TRBJ1-5): DTGVSQNPRHKITKRGQNVTFRCDPISEHNRLYWYRQTLGQGPEFLTYFQNEAQLEKSRLLSDRFSAERPKGSFSTLEIQRTEQGDSAMYLCASSLRDSPNQPQHFGDGTRLSIL.

This clone was observed a handful of times. CDR3 protein: CASSITGQKQYF. DNA of the CDR3: TGTGCCAGCAGCATCACAGGGCAGAAGCAGTACTTC. This chain links TRBV11-3 with TRBJ2-7, with D possibly being TRBD1 (6 bases). The germline CDR1 and CDR2 sequences are SGHNT and YENEEA. There are 12 residues in the CDR3. Trimming shortened V by 5 bases and J by 8 bases, and 13 bases separated the two germline ends.

This clone has a handful of counts. The gene calls are TRBV5-6 and TRBJ2-7; 11 bases are a match to TRBD2. Trimming at V came to 4 bases and at J to 9 bases, leaving 15 bases not matched to a gene. Germline V gene lookup returns CDR1 SGHDT and CDR2 YYEEEE. This CDR3 has 16 amino acids. CDR3 in amino acids: CASSPVLAGGPIRQYF. The CDR3, as DNA: TGTGCCAGCAGCCCTGTGCTAGCGGGGGGCCCTATTCGGCAGTACTTC.

This chain connects TRBV7-3 to TRBJ2-2; no clear D gene. Per germline, CDR1 SGHTA and CDR2 FQGTGA. The CDR3 has 15 amino acids. Trimming took 2 bases from V and 2 from J, leaving 9 bases between them. CDR3 region: CASSLYKGNTGELFF. CDR3 bases: TGTGCCAGCAGCTTATATAAGGGAAACACCGGGGAGCTGTTTTTT.

The gene calls are TRBV18 and TRBJ2-7, with D uncertain. Germline V gives CDR1 KGHSH, CDR2 LQKENI. CDR3 length: 14 amino acids. V was cut by 0 bases and J by 2 bases, with 8 bases left in between. CDR3 bases: TGTGCCAGCTCACCACCTTTCCGACCCTACGAGCAGTACTTC. Translation: CASSPPFRPYEQYF.

A word on this clone: Distinct nucleotide sequences in the sample also encode this CDR3. V usage is TRBV2 and J usage is TRBJ1-5; D unclear. The ends were cut back, 2 bases at V and 1 base at J, with 6 bases in the middle. Per germline, CDR1 SNHLY and CDR2 FYNNEI. This CDR3 has 14 residues. The CDR3, as DNA: TGTGCCAGCAGTGAAATCCCCAGCAATCAGCCCCAGCATTTT. Protein: CASSEIPSNQPQHF.

This clone was seen a handful of times. The chain couples TRBV6-6 to TRBJ2-7; D remains unclear. From germline, CDR1 is MNHNY and CDR2 SVGAGI (reference sequence). Deletions cut 7 bases from V and 5 bases from J, with 18 bases between. The CDR3 sequence is 14 residues long. CDR3: CASNPLGYGDEQYF. DNA for the CDR3: TGTGCCAGCAACCCGCTCGGGTATGGCGACGAGCAGTACTTC.

This clone came up many times. The chain couples TRBV4-1 to TRBJ1-4; D is uncertain. The CDR3 runs to 15 residues. V was trimmed by 2 bases and J by 3 bases, leaving 10 bases between them. Germline lookup yields CDR1 MGHRA and CDR2 YSYEKL. In DNA form, the CDR3 reads TGCGCCAGCAGCCAAAGCCCGGCAGCTAATGAAAAACTGTTTTTT. Its protein is CASSQSPAANEKLFF.

The rearrangement links TRBV7-2 to TRBJ2-7, with 11 bases fitting TRBD2. The CDR3 has 16 amino acids. With 4 bases clipped from V and 7 bases from J, the junction kept 12 bases outside the gene matches. Germline-derived CDR1 and CDR2 are SGHTA and FQGNSA. In DNA form, the CDR3 reads TGTGCCAGCAGCTCGACTAGCGGGGTTTCTACGAGGGAGCAGTACTTC. This codes for CASSSTSGVSTREQYF.